This is a list of T cell receptor beta chains from one sample in a study of T cell responses to AZD1222 COVID-19 vaccine. Clones were read by immunoSEQ multiplex PCR, and TCRdb kept only the in-frame ones, dropping some. The sample has about 270,000 clones, around 92% seen once. Material: peripheral blood, obtained 28 days after the second AZD1222 dose. The receptors shown here come from an adult who received the AZD1222 COVID-19 vaccine. Both conserved end residues are part of each CDR3. D genes are given only for firm matches. Only part of the rows carry a size: once, few, many, or a class if the clone is expanded.

v_call	j_call	d_call	clone_size	cdr3_aa	cdr3_nt
TRBV6-5	TRBJ2-7	NA	NA	CASSRLYEQYF	TGTGCCAGCAGTAGACTGTACGAGCAGTACTTC
TRBV19	TRBJ2-3	NA	NA	CASSRGPGSLTDTQYF	TGTGCCAGTAGTCGGGGACCCGGGAGCCTCACAGATACGCAGTATTTT
TRBV4-1	TRBJ1-2	TRBD1	once	CASSQGGGHYGYTF	TGCGCCAGCAGCCAAGGAGGGGGCCACTATGGCTACACCTTC
TRBV24-1	TRBJ2-7	TRBD1	NA	CATSDGTGGNEQYF	TGTGCCACCAGTGATGGGACAGGGGGCAACGAGCAGTACTTC
TRBV5-1	TRBJ2-3	NA	NA	CASSPIEARTDTQYF	TGCGCCAGCAGCCCCATCGAAGCCCGCACAGATACGCAGTATTTT
TRBV9	TRBJ2-7	TRBD2	NA	CASSALGGEQYF	TGTGCCAGCAGCGCGCTCGGGGGGGAGCAGTACTTC
TRBV4-3	TRBJ2-1	NA	NA	CASSQRISVGTNEQFF	TGCGCCAGCAGCCAGAGGATAAGCGTGGGGACCAATGAGCAGTTCTTC
TRBV14	TRBJ2-7	TRBD2	NA	CASSQELAGVYEQYF	TGTGCCAGCAGCCAAGAACTAGCGGGAGTCTACGAGCAGTACTTC
TRBV18	TRBJ1-6	NA	NA	CASTHSQDNSPLHF	TGTGCCAGCACGCACAGCCAAGATAATTCACCCCTCCACTTT
TRBV29-1	TRBJ1-3	TRBD1	NA	CSAHGRGLRGNTIYF	TGCAGCGCCCATGGAAGGGGGCTACGAGGAAACACCATATATTTT
TRBV7-2	TRBJ1-1	NA	NA	CASSPGFGHPNTEAFF	TGTGCCAGCAGCCCAGGGTTCGGACACCCGAACACTGAAGCTTTCTTT
TRBV25-1	TRBJ1-2	NA	NA	CASSSAPVGYTF	TGTGCCAGCAGCTCCGCCCCGGTTGGCTACACCTTC
TRBV13	TRBJ2-3	TRBD2	NA	CASSFGSGGAADTQYF	TGTGCCAGCAGCTTCGGTAGCGGGGGGGCGGCAGATACGCAGTATTTT
TRBV5-1	TRBJ2-7	NA	NA	CASSLGRGAGEQYF	TGCGCCAGCAGCTTGGGCAGGGGAGCTGGCGAGCAGTACTTC
TRBV9	TRBJ2-3	NA	NA	CASSVDRSSSTDTQYF	TGTGCCAGCAGCGTAGACAGGTCCTCTAGCACAGATACGCAGTATTTT
TRBV28	TRBJ1-2	NA	NA	CASSLGTYGYTF	TGTGCCAGCAGTTTGGGTACCTATGGCTACACCTTC
TRBV7-2	TRBJ2-7	TRBD2	NA	CASSFIAGLYEQYF	TGTGCCAGCAGCTTTATAGCGGGCCTCTACGAGCAGTACTTC
TRBV6-5	TRBJ1-1	NA	NA	CASRQGSGTEAFF	TGTGCCAGCAGACAGGGTTCTGGCACTGAAGCTTTCTTT
TRBV2	TRBJ2-3	TRBD2	NA	CASSAASGEPADTQYF	TGTGCCAGCAGTGCCGCTAGCGGGGAACCGGCCGATACGCAGTATTTT
TRBV5-6	TRBJ1-5	NA	NA	CASSFRAGRLDQPQHF	TGTGCCAGCAGCTTCAGGGCCGGACGACTAGATCAGCCCCAGCATTTT
TRBV11-1	TRBJ2-5	NA	once	CASSSRRGETQYF	TGTGCCAGCAGCTCTCGCCGAGGGGAGACCCAGTACTTC
TRBV6-5	TRBJ1-2	NA	once	CASSYFGRGSAGYTF	TGTGCCAGCAGTTACTTTGGCAGGGGAAGTGCTGGCTACACCTTC
TRBV9	TRBJ1-1	TRBD1	once	CASSAWDSLTEAFF	TGTGCCAGCAGCGCGTGGGACAGTCTGACTGAAGCTTTCTTT
TRBV6-2/TRBV6-3	TRBJ2-3	TRBD2	NA	CASSYPSSGSSTDTQYF	TGTGCCAGCAGTTACCCCTCTAGCGGGAGTAGCACAGATACGCAGTATTTT
TRBV15	TRBJ2-5	NA	NA	CATSRGPETQYF	TGTGCCACCAGCAGAGGCCCGGAGACCCAGTACTTC
TRBV3-1/TRBV3-2	TRBJ1-6	NA	NA	CASSLATSDSPLHF	TGTGCCAGCAGCCTAGCGACGAGCGATTCACCCCTCCACTTT
TRBV13	TRBJ2-7	TRBD1	NA	CASSSDRGHEQYF	TGTGCCAGCAGTTCTGACAGGGGCCACGAGCAGTACTTC
TRBV3-1/TRBV3-2	TRBJ2-1	NA	NA	CASSVGLQQFF	TGTGCCAGCAGCGTCGGACTACAGCAGTTCTTC
TRBV19	TRBJ2-7	NA	NA	CASSITPSREQYF	TGTGCCAGTAGTATAACCCCTTCTCGCGAGCAGTACTTC
TRBV3-1/TRBV3-2	TRBJ2-6	TRBD2	NA	CASSPTSGRGGANVLTF	TGTGCCAGCAGCCCGACTAGCGGGAGGGGTGGGGCCAACGTCCTGACTTTC
TRBV20-1	TRBJ2-7	NA	NA	CSASASSGLPYEQYF	TGCAGTGCTAGTGCTTCGAGCGGCCTCCCCTACGAGCAGTACTTC
TRBV3-1/TRBV3-2	TRBJ2-7	NA	NA	CASSQVRGATYEQYF	TGTGCCAGCAGCCAAGTCCGGGGGGCCACCTACGAGCAGTACTTC
TRBV12-3/TRBV12-4	TRBJ1-3	NA	NA	CASSFGQGNTIYF	TGTGCCAGCAGTTTTGGGCAGGGAAACACCATATATTTT
TRBV25-1	TRBJ2-7	NA	NA	CASSEIGGPWVREQYF	TGTGCCAGCAGTGAAATAGGGGGACCGTGGGTCCGCGAGCAGTACTTC
TRBV28	TRBJ2-7	NA	NA	CASSTVVGEQYF	TGTGCCAGCAGCACAGTAGTGGGCGAGCAGTACTTC
TRBV6-5	TRBJ2-1	TRBD2	NA	CASNRLAGGIDEQFF	TGTGCCAGCAATCGACTAGCGGGAGGTATCGATGAGCAGTTCTTC
TRBV11-2	TRBJ1-5	NA	NA	CASSVGTKGQPQHF	TGTGCCAGCAGCGTAGGGACTAAGGGTCAGCCCCAGCATTTT
TRBV3-1/TRBV3-2	TRBJ1-2	NA	NA	CASSQFPGGRNGYTF	TGTGCCAGCAGCCAATTTCCCGGGGGGCGGAATGGCTACACCTTC
TRBV6-5	TRBJ2-2	NA	once	CASSYQGVRTGELFF	TGTGCCAGCAGTTACCAGGGTGTGCGGACCGGGGAGCTGTTTTTT
TRBV2	TRBJ2-1	NA	once	CASTPFWGHNEQFF	TGTGCCAGCACACCCTTTTGGGGGCACAATGAGCAGTTCTTC
TRBV7-2	TRBJ2-1	NA	NA	CASSPLGLSNEQFF	TGTGCCAGCAGCCCCCTGGGACTTTCCAATGAGCAGTTCTTC
TRBV5-4	TRBJ2-1	TRBD2	NA	CASSSGGSSTEQFF	TGTGCCAGCAGCTCGGGCGGGAGTAGTACTGAGCAGTTCTTC
TRBV11-1	TRBJ1-2	NA	NA	CASSPGTVYGYTF	TGTGCCAGCAGCCCGGGGACGGTCTATGGCTACACCTTC
TRBV7-2	TRBJ2-3	TRBD2	once	CASSLAGITDTQYF	TGTGCCAGCAGTCTAGCGGGGATCACAGATACGCAGTATTTT